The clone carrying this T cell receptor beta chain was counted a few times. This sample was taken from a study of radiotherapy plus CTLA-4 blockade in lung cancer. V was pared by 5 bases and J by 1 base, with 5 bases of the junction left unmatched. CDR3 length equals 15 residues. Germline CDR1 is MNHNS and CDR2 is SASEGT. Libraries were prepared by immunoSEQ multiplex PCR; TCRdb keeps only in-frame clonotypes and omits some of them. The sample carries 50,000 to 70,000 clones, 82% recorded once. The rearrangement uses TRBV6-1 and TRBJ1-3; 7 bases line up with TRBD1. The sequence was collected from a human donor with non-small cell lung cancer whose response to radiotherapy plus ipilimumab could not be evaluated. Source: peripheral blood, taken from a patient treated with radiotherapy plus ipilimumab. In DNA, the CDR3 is TGTGCCAGCAGTAAGACAGGGATATCTGGAAACACCATATATTTT. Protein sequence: CASSKTGISGNTIYF.